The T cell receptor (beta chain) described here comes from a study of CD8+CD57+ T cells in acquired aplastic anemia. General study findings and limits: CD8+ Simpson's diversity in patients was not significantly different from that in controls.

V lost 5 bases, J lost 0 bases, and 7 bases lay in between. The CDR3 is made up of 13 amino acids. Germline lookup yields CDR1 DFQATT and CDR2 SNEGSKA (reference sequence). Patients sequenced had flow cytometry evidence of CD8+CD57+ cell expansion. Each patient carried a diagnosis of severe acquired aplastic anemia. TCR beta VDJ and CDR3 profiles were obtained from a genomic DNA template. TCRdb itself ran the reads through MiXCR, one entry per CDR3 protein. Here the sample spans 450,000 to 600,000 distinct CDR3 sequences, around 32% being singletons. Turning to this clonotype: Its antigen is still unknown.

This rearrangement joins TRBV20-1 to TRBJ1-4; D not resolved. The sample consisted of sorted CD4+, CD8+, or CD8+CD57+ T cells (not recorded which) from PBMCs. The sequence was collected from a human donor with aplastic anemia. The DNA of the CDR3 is TGCAGTGCTTTGATTGCAACTAATGAAAAACTGTTTTTT. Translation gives CSALIATNEKLFF.